The T cell receptor beta chain described here comes from a study of blood T cell repertoires in COVID-19. About the research overall: Both acute and convalescent COVID-19 samples were obtained from the United States, Italy and Spain. PBMCs, B-cell-depleted T cells, or T cells were the source of the cDNA or gDNA that made up the material.

Generated by immunoSEQ multiplex PCR, the TCRdb table keeps only in-frame clones and is missing some. This sample carries approximately 76,000 clones, approximately 87% of them seen once, and the ten largest clones take approximately 15%. This CDR3 spans 14 amino acids. Germline CDR1 reads KGHSH; CDR2 reads LQKENI. V dropped 1 base and J dropped 4 bases, with 9 bases sitting between them. This clone was picked up one time. V and J are TRBV18 and TRBJ2-3; D gene unclear. Sequenced: peripheral blood. The receptor was derived from an older man in a cohort sampled during active COVID-19. The CDR3 region is CASSPRRVPDTQYF. CDR3 coding DNA: TGTGCCAGCTCACCACGGAGAGTCCCAGATACGCAGTATTTT.